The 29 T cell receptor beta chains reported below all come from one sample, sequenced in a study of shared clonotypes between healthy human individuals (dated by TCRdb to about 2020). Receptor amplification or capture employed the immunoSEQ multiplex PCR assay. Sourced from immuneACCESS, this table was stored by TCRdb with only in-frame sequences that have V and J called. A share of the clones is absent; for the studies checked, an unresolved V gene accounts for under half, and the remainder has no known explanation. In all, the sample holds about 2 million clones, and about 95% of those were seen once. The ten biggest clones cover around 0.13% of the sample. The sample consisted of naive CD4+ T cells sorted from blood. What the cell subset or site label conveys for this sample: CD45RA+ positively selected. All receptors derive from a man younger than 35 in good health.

The CDR3 DNA sequence: TGTGCCAGCAGCTTGGTTATCCAAATAGGGGAAAAACTGTTTTTT. Translating it yields CASSLVIQIGEKLFF. V gene TRBV5-8 combines with J gene TRBJ1-4; D is undetermined. Deletions cut 0 bases from V and 8 bases from J, with 14 bases between. Germline values: CDR1 SGHTS, CDR2 YDEGEE. The CDR3 spans 15 residues.

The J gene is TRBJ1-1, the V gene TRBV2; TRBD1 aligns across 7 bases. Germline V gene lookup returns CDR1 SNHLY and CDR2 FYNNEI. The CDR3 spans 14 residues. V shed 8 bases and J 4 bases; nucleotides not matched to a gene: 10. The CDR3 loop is CASGQTGQGTEAFF. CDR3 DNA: TGTGCCAGCGGCCAGACAGGGCAGGGCACTGAAGCTTTCTTT. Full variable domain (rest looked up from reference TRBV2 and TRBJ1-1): EPEVTQTPSHQVTQMGQEVILRCVPISNHLYFYWYRQILGQKVEFLVSFYNNEISEKSEIFDDQFSVERPDGSNFTLKIRSTKLEDSAMYFCASGQTGQGTEAFFGQGTRLTVV.

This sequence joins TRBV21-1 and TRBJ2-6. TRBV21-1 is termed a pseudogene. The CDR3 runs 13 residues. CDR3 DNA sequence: TGTGCCAGCAGGGTCTCTGGGGCCAACGTCCTGACTTTC. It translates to CASRVSGANVLTF.

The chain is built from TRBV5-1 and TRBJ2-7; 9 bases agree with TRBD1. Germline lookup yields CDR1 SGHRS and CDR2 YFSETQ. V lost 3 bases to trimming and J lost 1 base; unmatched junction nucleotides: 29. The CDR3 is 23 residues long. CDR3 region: CASSSDPPGQGGLAILGSYEQYF. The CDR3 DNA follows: TGCGCCAGCAGCTCGGACCCCCCGGGACAGGGAGGCCTGGCGATCCTGGGTTCCTACGAGCAGTACTTC.

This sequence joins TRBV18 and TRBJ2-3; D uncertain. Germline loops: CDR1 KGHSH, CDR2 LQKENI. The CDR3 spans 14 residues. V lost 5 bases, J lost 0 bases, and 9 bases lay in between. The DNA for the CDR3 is TGTGCCAGCTCATTTCTCAAAAGCACAGATACGCAGTATTTT. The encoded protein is CASSFLKSTDTQYF.

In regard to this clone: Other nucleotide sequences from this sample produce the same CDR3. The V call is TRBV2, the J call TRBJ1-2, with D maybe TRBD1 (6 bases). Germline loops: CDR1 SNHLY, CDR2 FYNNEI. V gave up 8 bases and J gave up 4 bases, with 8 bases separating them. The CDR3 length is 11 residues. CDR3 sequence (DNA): TGTGCCAGCCGACAGGTCTATGGCTACACCTTC. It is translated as CASRQVYGYTF.

This CDR3 is CASSDRGQTNYGYTF. In DNA, the CDR3 is TGTGCCAGCAGCGATAGGGGACAGACTAACTATGGCTACACCTTC. V is TRBV2 and J is TRBJ1-2, with 7 bases matching TRBD1. This CDR3 contains 15 residues. V lost 6 bases and J lost 0; bases outside the gene matches: 7. Germline loops: CDR1 SNHLY, CDR2 FYNNEI.

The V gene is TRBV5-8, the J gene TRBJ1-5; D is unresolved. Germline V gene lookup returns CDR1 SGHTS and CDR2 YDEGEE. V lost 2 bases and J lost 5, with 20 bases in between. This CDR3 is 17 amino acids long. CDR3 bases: TGTGCCAGCAGCTTTTTCGATGGGTTTTTAGACTATCAGCCCCAGCATTTT. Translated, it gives CASSFFDGFLDYQPQHF.

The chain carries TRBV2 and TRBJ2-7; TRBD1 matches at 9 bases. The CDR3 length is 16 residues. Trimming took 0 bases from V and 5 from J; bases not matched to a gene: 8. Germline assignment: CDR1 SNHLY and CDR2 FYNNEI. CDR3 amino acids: CASSEALYRGRDEQYF. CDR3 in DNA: TGTGCCAGCAGTGAAGCCTTATACAGGGGGCGTGACGAGCAGTACTTC.

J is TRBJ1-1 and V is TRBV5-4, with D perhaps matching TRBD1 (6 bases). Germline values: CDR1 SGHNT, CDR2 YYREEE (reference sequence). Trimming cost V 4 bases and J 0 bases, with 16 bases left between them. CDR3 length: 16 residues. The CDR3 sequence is CASSDKRRGLNTEAFF. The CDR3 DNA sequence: TGTGCCAGCAGCGACAAACGCAGGGGTCTGAACACTGAAGCTTTCTTT.

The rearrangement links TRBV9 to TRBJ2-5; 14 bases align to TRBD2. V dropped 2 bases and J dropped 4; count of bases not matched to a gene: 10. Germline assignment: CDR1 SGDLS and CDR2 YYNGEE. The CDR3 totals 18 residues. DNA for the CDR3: TGTGCCAGCAGCGTGGGACTAGCGGGGGCTCGAGGGGGAGAGACCCAGTACTTC. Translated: CASSVGLAGARGGETQYF. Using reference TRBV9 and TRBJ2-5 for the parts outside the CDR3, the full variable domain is DSGVTQTPKHLITATGQRVTLRCSPRSGDLSVYWYQQSLDQGLQFLIQYYNGEERAKGNILERFSAQQFPDLHSELNLSSLELGDSALYFCASSVGLAGARGGETQYFGPGTRLLVL.

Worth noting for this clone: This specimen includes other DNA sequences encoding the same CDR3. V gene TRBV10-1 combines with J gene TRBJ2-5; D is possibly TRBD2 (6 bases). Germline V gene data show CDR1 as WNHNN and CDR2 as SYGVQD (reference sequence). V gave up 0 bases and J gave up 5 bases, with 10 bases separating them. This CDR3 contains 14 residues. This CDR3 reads CASSESAGRETQYF. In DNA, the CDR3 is TGCGCCAGCAGTGAGTCGGCGGGACGGGAGACCCAGTACTTC.

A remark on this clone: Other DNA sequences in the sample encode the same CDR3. As DNA, the CDR3 is TGTGCCAGCAGTTACTCGAACAGGGGTAATGAAAAACTGTTTTTT. Translating it yields CASSYSNRGNEKLFF. The chain links TRBV6-5 to TRBJ1-4; 7 bases map to TRBD1. From germline, CDR1 is MNHEY and CDR2 SVGAGI. The CDR3 is 15 amino acids. V lost 0 bases and J lost 4; bases outside the gene matches: 2.

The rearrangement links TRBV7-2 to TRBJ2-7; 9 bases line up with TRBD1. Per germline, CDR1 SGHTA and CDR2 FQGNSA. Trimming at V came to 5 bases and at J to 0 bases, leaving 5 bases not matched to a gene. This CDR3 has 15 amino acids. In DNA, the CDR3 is TGTGCCAGCAGCCATGGGGACAGGGACTCCTACGAGCAGTACTTC. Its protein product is CASSHGDRDSYEQYF.

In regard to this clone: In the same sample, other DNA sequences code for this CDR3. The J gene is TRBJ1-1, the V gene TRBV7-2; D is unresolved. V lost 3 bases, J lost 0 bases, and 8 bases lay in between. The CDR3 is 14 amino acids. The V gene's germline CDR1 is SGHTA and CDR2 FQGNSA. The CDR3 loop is CASSLGGVNTEAFF. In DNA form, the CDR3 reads TGTGCCAGCAGCTTGGGCGGGGTGAACACTGAAGCTTTCTTT.

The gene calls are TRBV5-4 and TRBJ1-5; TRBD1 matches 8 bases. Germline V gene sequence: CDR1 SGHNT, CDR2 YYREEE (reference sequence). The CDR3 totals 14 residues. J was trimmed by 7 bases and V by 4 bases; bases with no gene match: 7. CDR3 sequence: CASSQDRADQPQHF. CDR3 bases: TGTGCCAGCAGCCAGGACAGGGCGGACCAGCCCCAGCATTTT.

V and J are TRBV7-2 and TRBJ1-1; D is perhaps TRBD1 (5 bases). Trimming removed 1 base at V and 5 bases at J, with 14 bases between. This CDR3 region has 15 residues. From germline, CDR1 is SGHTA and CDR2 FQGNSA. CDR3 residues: CASSLVQGLSTEAFF. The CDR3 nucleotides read TGTGCCAGCAGCTTAGTGCAGGGCCTGAGTACTGAAGCTTTCTTT.

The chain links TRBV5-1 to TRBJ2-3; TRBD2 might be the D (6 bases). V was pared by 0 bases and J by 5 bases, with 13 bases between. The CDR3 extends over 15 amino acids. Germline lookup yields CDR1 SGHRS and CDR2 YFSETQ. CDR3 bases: TGCGCCAGCAGCTTGGCCCCGGGACTTTTAGATACGCAGTATTTT. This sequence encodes CASSLAPGLLDTQYF.

CDR3 region: CASSRGGSDQPQHF. DNA for the CDR3: TGTGCCAGCAGTAGGGGGGGCTCGGATCAGCCCCAGCATTTT. The chain is built from TRBV6-5 and TRBJ1-5; weak D call: TRBD1 (6 bases). Trimming shortened V by 5 bases and J by 5 bases, and 13 bases separated the two germline ends. The germline gives CDR1 MNHEY, CDR2 SVGAGI. This CDR3 is built from 14 residues.

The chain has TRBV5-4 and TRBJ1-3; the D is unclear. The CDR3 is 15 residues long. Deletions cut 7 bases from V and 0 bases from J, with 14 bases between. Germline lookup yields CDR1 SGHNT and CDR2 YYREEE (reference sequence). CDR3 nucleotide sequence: TGTGCCAGCGGGCGGATGGGGTCCTCTGGAAACACCATATATTTT. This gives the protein CASGRMGSSGNTIYF. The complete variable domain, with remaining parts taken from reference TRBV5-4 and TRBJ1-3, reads ETGVTQSPTHLIKTRGQQVTLRCSSQSGHNTVSWYQQALGQGPQFIFQYYREEENGRGNFPPRFSGLQFPNYSSELNVNALELDDSALYLCASGRMGSSGNTIYFGEGSWLTVV.

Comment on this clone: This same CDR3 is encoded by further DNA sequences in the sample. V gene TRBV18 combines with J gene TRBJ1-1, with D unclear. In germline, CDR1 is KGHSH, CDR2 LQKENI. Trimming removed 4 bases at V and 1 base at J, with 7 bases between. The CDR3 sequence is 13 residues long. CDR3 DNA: TGTGCCAGCTCACTAGACGAGAACACTGAAGCTTTCTTT. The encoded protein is CASSLDENTEAFF.

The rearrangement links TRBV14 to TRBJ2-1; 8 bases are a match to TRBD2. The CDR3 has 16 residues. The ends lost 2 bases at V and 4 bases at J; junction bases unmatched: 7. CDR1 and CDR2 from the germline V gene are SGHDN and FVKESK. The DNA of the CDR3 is TGTGCCAGCAGCCAATTCAGCGGGGGAACATACAATGAGCAGTTCTTC. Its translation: CASSQFSGGTYNEQFF.

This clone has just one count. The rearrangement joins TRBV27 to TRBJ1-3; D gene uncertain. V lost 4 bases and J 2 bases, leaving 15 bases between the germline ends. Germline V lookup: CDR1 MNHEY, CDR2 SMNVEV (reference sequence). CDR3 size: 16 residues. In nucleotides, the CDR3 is TGTGCCAGCAGTTCTCTCGGGGAAGGAGCTGGAAACACCATATATTTT. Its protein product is CASSSLGEGAGNTIYF.

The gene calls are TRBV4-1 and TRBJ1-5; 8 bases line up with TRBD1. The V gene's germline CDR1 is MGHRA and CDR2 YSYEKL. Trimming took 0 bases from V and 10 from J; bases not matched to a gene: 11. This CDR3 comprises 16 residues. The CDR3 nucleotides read TGCGCCAGCAGCCAAGATCGCGGACAGGGCCCTTACCCCCAGCATTTT. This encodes CASSQDRGQGPYPQHF.

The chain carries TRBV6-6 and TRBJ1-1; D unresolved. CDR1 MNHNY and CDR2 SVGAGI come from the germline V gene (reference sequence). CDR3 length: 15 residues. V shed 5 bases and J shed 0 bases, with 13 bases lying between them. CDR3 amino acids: CASSQQRPLNTEAFF. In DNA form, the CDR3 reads TGTGCCAGCAGTCAACAGAGGCCCTTGAACACTGAAGCTTTCTTT.

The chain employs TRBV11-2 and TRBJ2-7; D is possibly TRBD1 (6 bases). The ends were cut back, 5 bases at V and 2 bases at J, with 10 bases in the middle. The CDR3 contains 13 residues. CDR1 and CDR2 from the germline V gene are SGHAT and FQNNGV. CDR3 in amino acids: CASSEQGTYEQYF. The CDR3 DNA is TGTGCCAGCAGCGAACAGGGTACCTACGAGCAGTACTTC.

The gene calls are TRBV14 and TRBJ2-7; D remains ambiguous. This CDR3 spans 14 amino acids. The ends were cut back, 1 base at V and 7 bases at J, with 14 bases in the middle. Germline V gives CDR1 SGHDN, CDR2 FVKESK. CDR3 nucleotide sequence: TGTGCCAGCAGCCAAGTTGCAGACCCCTGGGAGCAGTACTTC. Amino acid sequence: CASSQVADPWEQYF. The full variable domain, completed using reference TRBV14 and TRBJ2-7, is EAGVTQFPSHSVIEKGQTVTLRCDPISGHDNLYWYRRVMGKEIKFLLHFVKESKQDESGMPNNRFLAERTGGTYSTLKVQPAELEDSGVYFCASSQVADPWEQYFGPGTRLTVT.

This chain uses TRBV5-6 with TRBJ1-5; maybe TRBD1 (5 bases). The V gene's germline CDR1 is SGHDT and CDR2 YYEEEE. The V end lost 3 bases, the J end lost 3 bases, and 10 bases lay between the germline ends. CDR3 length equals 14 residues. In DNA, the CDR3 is TGTGCCAGCAGCTCGGGACGGCACAATCAGCCCCAGCATTTT. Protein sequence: CASSSGRHNQPQHF.

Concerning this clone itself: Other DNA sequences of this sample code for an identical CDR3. DNA for the CDR3: TGCGCCAGCAGCTTGGACAGCCGGGGGGAGACCCAGTACTTC. Its protein is CASSLDSRGETQYF. The genes are TRBV5-1 and TRBJ2-5, with D possibly TRBD2 on 6 matching bases. Germline V CDR1 and CDR2: SGHRS, YFSETQ. The length of the CDR3 is 14 residues. V lost 0 bases and J 5 bases, leaving 11 bases between the germline ends.